This is a list of T cell receptor beta chains from one sample in a study of cytomegalovirus exposure and HLA in healthy donors. Assay used: immunoSEQ multiplex PCR; TCRdb lists only in-frame clones, some missing. The sample holds almost 75,000 clones, 85% seen once. The sequenced sample consisted of PBMCs. The receptor source for this set is a man younger than 40 in good health and CMV-seronegative. Both conserved end residues are part of each CDR3. D genes are given only for firm matches. Size tells how often a clone was seen (once, few, many) or the class of an expanded clone, and some rows leave it out.

V gene	D gene	clone size	CDR3 length	J gene	CDR3 protein	CDR3 DNA
TRBV19	TRBD2	-	15	TRBJ2-5	CASSATGRPWETQYF	TGTGCCAGTAGTGCCACCGGGAGGCCTTGGGAGACCCAGTACTTC
TRBV18	TRBD1	-	14	TRBJ1-5	CASSDRTGNQPQHF	TGTGCCAGCTCTGACAGGACAGGGAATCAGCCCCAGCATTTT
TRBV5-1	-	-	16	TRBJ2-3	CASSFRSRRSTDTQYF	TGCGCCAGCAGCTTCCGCTCGCGCAGGAGCACAGATACGCAGTATTTT
TRBV18	-	-	15	TRBJ1-1	CASSPTTGMNTEAFF	TGTGCCAGCTCACCTACCACAGGGATGAACACTGAAGCTTTCTTT
TRBV18	TRBD1	few	14	TRBJ1-1	CASSRDRVNTEAFF	TGTGCCAGCTCCAGGGACAGGGTGAACACTGAAGCTTTCTTT
TRBV19	TRBD1	-	14	TRBJ1-5	CASSIPTGAQPQHF	TGTGCCAGTAGTATCCCGACAGGGGCTCAGCCCCAGCATTTT
TRBV7-6	-	few	13	TRBJ2-2	CASSLSVGGELFF	TGTGCCAGCAGCTTATCGGTCGGCGGGGAGCTGTTTTTT
TRBV7-2	-	-	17	TRBJ2-1	CASSLQGGTSSYNEQFF	TGTGCCAGCAGCCTCCAGGGTGGTACAAGCTCCTACAATGAGCAGTTCTTC
TRBV5-1	-	-	16	TRBJ2-3	CASSLAALVVTDTQYF	TGCGCCAGCAGCTTGGCCGCGTTAGTGGTAACAGATACGCAGTATTTT
TRBV4-1	TRBD2	once	14	TRBJ2-1	CASSRTSGDNEQFF	TGCGCCAGCAGCCGGACTAGCGGCGACAATGAGCAGTTCTTC
TRBV10-3	-	-	12	TRBJ2-3	CAISDLGYTQYF	TGTGCCATCAGTGATCTCGGGTATACGCAGTATTTT
TRBV2	-	-	12	TRBJ1-5	CASSEAAEFQHF	TGTGCCAGCAGTGAAGCGGCGGAATTCCAGCATTTT
TRBV4-1	-	-	16	TRBJ2-3	CASSQDGTGFTDTQYF	TGCGCCAGCAGCCAAGACGGGACTGGATTCACAGATACGCAGTATTTT
TRBV5-1	-	-	15	TRBJ2-6	CASSLGGTGANVLTF	TGCGCCAGCAGCTTGGGAGGTACTGGGGCCAACGTCCTGACTTTC
TRBV15	-	-	15	TRBJ2-3	CATSRVERSTDTQYF	TGTGCCACCAGCAGAGTAGAGCGAAGCACAGATACGCAGTATTTT
TRBV6-1	-	-	13	TRBJ2-7	CATRTESSYEQYF	TGTGCCACCCGGACAGAAAGTTCCTACGAGCAGTACTTC
TRBV5-5	TRBD2	-	16	TRBJ2-4	CASSKTSGRIENIQYF	TGTGCCAGCAGCAAGACTAGCGGGAGAATCGAAAACATTCAGTACTTC
TRBV14	TRBD1	-	15	TRBJ2-7	CASSHLSPQGYEQYF	TGTGCCAGCAGCCACCTATCCCCACAGGGGTACGAGCAGTACTTC
TRBV6-9	TRBD1	-	17	TRBJ1-6	CASSLTPGQGKNSPLHF	TGTGCCAGCAGTTTAACCCCCGGACAGGGTAAAAATTCACCCCTCCACTTT
TRBV7-2	-	-	13	TRBJ1-1	CASSFGTSTEAFF	TGTGCCAGCAGCTTTGGGACTTCCACTGAAGCTTTCTTT
TRBV11-2	TRBD1	once	16	TRBJ2-6	CASSLDQGAGANVLTF	TGTGCCAGCAGCTTAGATCAGGGGGCTGGGGCCAACGTCCTGACTTTC
TRBV18	TRBD2	-	19	TRBJ2-3	CASSPLSSGRAWGTDTQYF	TGTGCCAGCTCACCGCTGTCGAGCGGGAGGGCCTGGGGCACAGATACGCAGTATTTT
TRBV28	-	-	15	TRBJ2-5	CASVRVGGWGETQYF	TGTGCCAGCGTCCGGGTCGGGGGTTGGGGGGAGACCCAGTACTTC
TRBV11-2	TRBD1	-	16	TRBJ2-7	CASSLVRTGAFFEQYF	TGTGCCAGCAGCCTCGTCCGGACAGGGGCCTTTTTTGAGCAGTACTTC
TRBV28	-	-	11	TRBJ1-5	CATRGNQPQHF	TGTGCCACCCGGGGAAACCAGCCCCAGCATTTT
TRBV9	-	few	14	TRBJ2-5	CASSRGFLGETQYF	TGTGCCAGCAGCCGGGGTTTTTTGGGGGAGACCCAGTACTTC
TRBV4-3	TRBD1	-	15	TRBJ2-7	CASRHGTGLSYEQYF	TGCGCCAGCAGACACGGGACAGGGCTCTCCTACGAGCAGTACTTC
TRBV7-3	-	-	13	TRBJ2-5	CASSLNYGETQYF	TGTGCCAGCAGCTTAAACTACGGAGAGACCCAGTACTTC
TRBV27	-	once	14	TRBJ2-3	CASSSWAGTDTQYF	TGTGCCAGCAGTTCCTGGGCCGGCACAGATACGCAGTATTTT
TRBV5-6	-	-	16	TRBJ2-3	CASSSDMVVGADTQYF	TGTGCCAGCAGCTCGGACATGGTGGTTGGGGCAGATACGCAGTATTTT
TRBV5-1	TRBD1	-	13	TRBJ1-4	CASRDRGVGKLFF	TGCGCCAGCAGAGACAGGGGAGTAGGGAAACTGTTTTTT
TRBV27	-	-	15	TRBJ1-5	CASSLQGGSNQPQHF	TGTGCCAGCAGTTTACAGGGCGGATCCAATCAGCCCCAGCATTTT
TRBV27	-	-	14	TRBJ2-7	CASSSPGNSYEQYF	TGTGCCAGCAGTTCCCCAGGGAACTCCTACGAGCAGTACTTC
TRBV4-2	TRBD2	-	17	TRBJ2-1	CASSQRIPGLADNEQFF	TGTGCCAGCAGCCAACGCATACCGGGACTAGCGGACAATGAGCAGTTCTTC
TRBV29-1	-	-	14	TRBJ1-1	CSVGRTGRRTEAFF	TGCAGCGTTGGACGTACAGGGCGGCGGACTGAAGCTTTCTTT
TRBV19	TRBD1	-	13	TRBJ1-1	CAATRDRDTEAFF	TGTGCCGCGACCCGGGACAGGGACACTGAAGCTTTCTTT
TRBV9	TRBD2	-	17	TRBJ2-3	CASSGGSGRASADTQYF	TGTGCCAGCAGCGGGGGTAGCGGGAGGGCGAGCGCAGATACGCAGTATTTT
TRBV9	-	-	17	TRBJ2-3	CASSTITFGGSTDTQYF	TGTGCCAGCAGCACTATTACTTTCGGCGGTTCCACAGATACGCAGTATTTT
TRBV10-3	TRBD1	-	14	TRBJ2-7	CAMRGDRGDYEQYF	TGTGCCATGAGAGGGGACAGGGGGGACTACGAGCAGTACTTC
TRBV5-8	-	-	16	TRBJ1-5	CASSLQTRSTHQPQHF	TGTGCCAGCAGCTTGCAAACGCGTTCTACTCATCAGCCCCAGCATTTT